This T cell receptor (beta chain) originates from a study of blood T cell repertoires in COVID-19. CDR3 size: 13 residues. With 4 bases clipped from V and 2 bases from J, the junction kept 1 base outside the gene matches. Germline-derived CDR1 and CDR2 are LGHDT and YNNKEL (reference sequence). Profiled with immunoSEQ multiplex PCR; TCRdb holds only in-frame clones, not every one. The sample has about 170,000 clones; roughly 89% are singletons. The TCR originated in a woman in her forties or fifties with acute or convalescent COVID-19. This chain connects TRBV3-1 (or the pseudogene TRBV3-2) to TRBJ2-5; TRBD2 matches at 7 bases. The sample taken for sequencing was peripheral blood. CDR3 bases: TGTGCCAGCAGCCCTAGCGGTCAAGAGACCCAGTACTTC. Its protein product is CASSPSGQETQYF.